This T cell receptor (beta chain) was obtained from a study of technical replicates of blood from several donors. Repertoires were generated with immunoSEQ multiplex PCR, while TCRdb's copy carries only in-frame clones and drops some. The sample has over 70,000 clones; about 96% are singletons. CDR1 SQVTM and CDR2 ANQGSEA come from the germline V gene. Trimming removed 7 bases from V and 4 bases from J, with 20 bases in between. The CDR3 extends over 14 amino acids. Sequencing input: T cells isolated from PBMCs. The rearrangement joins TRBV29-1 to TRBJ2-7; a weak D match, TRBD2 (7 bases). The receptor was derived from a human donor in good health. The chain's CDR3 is CSAREGGDGYEQYF. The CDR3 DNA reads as TGCAGCGCAAGGGAGGGGGGGGATGGTTACGAGCAGTACTTC.